This T cell receptor (beta chain) stems from a study of early T cells in non-severe SARS-CoV-2 infection. Across the study: Chains were not paired, and sequencing was done on bulk RNA from unsorted whole blood.

Study-level findings and limits: Clonotype matching in VDJdb favored anti-spike CD8 responses and did not capture private and CD4 specificities.

Unique molecular identifiers (one per individual cDNA molecule) were attached. TCRdb itself ran the 5' RACE reads through MiXCR, one entry per CDR3 protein. The data contain around 30,000 distinct CDR3 sequences, approximately 5.4% of them singletons. Trimming removed 4 bases at V and 0 bases at J, with 9 bases between. CDR3 size: 14 residues. Germline CDR1 SGHTA, CDR2 FQGNSA. The table lists this clonotype with many counts. The antigen is unknown. The clonotype comes from an adult who was a healthcare worker with PCR-confirmed SARS-CoV-2 infection or an uninfected control (not recorded which). This chain links TRBV7-2 with TRBJ1-1; D is ambiguous. The sequenced sample consisted of whole blood. The CDR3 DNA is TGTGCCAGCAGCTCGAGGACGGTGAACACTGAAGCTTTCTTT. Translation: CASSSRTVNTEAFF.